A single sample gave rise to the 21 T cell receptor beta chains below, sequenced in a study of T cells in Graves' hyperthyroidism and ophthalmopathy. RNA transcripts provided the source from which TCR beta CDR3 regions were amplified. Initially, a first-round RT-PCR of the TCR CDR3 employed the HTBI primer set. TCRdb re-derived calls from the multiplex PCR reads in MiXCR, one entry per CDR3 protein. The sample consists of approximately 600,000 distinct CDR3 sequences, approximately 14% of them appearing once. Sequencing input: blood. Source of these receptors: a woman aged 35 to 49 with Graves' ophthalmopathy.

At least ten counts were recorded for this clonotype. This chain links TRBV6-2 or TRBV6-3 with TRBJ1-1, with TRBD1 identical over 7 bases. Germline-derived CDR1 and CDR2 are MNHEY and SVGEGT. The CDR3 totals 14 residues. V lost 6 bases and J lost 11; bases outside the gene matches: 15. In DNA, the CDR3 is TGTGCCAGCAGCGACAGGGTTAACAATTACTCGGCTTTCTTT. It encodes CASSDRVNNYSAFF.

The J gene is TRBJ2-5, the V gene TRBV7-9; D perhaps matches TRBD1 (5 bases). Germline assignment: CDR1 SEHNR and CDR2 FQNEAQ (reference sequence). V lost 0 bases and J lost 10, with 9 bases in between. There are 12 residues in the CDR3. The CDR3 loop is CASSLAGAGQYF. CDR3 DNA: TGTGCCAGCAGCTTAGCAGGGGCCGGCCAGTACTTC.

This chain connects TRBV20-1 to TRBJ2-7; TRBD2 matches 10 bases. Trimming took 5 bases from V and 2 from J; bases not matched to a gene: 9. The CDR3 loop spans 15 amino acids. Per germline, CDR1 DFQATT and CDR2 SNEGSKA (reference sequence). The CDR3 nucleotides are TGCAGTGCTTACGGACTAGCGGAAACGACCTACGAGCAGTACTTC. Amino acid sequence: CSAYGLAETTYEQYF.

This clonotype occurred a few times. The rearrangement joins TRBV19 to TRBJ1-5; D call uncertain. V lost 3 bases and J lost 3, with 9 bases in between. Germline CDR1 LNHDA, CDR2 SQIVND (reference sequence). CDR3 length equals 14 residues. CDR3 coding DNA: TGTGCCAGTAGTATTAGCAGCATCAATCAGCCCCAGCATTTT. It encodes CASSISSINQPQHF.

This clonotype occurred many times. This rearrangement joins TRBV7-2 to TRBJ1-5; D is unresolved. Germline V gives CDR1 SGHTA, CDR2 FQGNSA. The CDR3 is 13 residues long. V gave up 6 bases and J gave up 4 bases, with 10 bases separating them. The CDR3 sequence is CASSSGGNQPQHF. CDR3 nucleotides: TGTGCCAGCAGTTCAGGTGGAAATCAGCCCCAGCATTTT.

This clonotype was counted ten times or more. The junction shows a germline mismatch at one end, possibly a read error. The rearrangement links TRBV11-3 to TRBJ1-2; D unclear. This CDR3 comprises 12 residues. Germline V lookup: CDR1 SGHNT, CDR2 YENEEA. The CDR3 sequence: CASSIDGYGYTF. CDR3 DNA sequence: TGTGCCAGCAGCATAGACGGGTATGGCTACACCTTC.

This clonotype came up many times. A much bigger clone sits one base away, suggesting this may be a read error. The CDR3 sequence is CSVQFVGYEQYF. Written as DNA, the CDR3 is TGCAGCGTTCAGTTTGTCGGCTACGAGCAGTACTTC. J is TRBJ2-7 and V is TRBV29-1; D not resolved. The V end lost 5 bases, the J end lost 3 bases, and 11 bases lay between the germline ends. This CDR3 has 12 residues. Germline CDR1 reads SQVTM; CDR2 reads ANQGSEA.

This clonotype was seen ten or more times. CDR3 sequence (DNA): TGTGCCAGTAGTATAGGGCTCAGGAGAACTAACTATGGCTACACCTTC. The encoded protein is CASSIGLRRTNYGYTF. The rearrangement uses TRBV19 and TRBJ1-2; D is undetermined. Trimming took 1 base from V and 0 from J, leaving 12 bases between them. Germline CDR1 LNHDA, CDR2 SQIVND (reference sequence). The CDR3 covers 16 residues. The variable domain in full, with the rest retrieved from reference TRBV19 and TRBJ1-2, is DGGITQSPKYLFRKEGQNVTLSCEQNLNHDAMYWYRQDPGQGLRLIYYSQIVNDFQKGDIAEGYSVSREKKESFPLTVTSAQKNPTAFYLCASSIGLRRTNYGYTFGSGTRLTVV.

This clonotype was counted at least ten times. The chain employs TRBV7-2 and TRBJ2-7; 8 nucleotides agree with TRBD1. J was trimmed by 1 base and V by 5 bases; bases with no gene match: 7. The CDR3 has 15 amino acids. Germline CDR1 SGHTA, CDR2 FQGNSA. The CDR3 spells CASSEDRDSSYEQYF. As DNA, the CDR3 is TGTGCCAGCAGCGAGGACAGGGACTCATCCTACGAGCAGTACTTC.

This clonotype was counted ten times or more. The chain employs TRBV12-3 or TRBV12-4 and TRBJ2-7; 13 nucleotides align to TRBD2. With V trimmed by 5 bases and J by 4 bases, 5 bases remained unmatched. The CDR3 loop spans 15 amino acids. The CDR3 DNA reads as TGTGCCAGCAGTCTAAGACTAGCGGGAGGTTACGAGCAGTACTTC. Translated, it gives CASSLRLAGGYEQYF.

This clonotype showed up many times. The chain's CDR3 is CASSYSFALMDSPLHF. The CDR3 region has the DNA TGTGCCAGCAGTTACTCCTTTGCCCTCATGGATTCACCCCTCCACTTT. The genes are TRBV6-5 and TRBJ1-6, with D unclear. The V gene's germline CDR1 is MNHEY and CDR2 SVGAGI. Between the trimmed V and J ends, which lost 0 bases and 8 bases, there was a span of 14 bases. This CDR3 is built from 16 residues.

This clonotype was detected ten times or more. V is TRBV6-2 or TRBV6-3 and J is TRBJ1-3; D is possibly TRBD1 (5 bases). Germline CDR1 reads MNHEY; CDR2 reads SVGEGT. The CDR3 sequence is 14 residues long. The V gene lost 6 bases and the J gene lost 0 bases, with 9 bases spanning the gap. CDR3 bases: TGTGCCAGCAGAGGACAAGACTCTGGAAACACCATATATTTT. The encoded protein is CASRGQDSGNTIYF.

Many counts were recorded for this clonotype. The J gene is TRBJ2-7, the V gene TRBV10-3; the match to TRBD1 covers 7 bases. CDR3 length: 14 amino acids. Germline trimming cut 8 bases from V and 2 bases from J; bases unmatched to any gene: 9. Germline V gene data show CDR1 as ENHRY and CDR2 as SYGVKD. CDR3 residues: CAIGGTGETYEQYF. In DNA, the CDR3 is TGTGCCATCGGGGGAACAGGGGAGACCTACGAGCAGTACTTC.

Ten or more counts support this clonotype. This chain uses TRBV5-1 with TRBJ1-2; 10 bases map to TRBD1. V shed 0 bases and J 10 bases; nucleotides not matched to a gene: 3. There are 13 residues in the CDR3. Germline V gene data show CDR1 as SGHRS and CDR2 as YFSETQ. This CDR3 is CASSLAGTGVYTF. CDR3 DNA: TGCGCCAGCAGCTTGGCCGGGACAGGGGTCTACACCTTC. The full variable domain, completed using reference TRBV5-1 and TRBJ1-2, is KAGVTQTPRYLIKTRGQQVTLSCSPISGHRSVSWYQQTPGQGLQFLFEYFSETQRNKGNFPGRFSGRQFSNSRSEMNVSTLELGDSALYLCASSLAGTGVYTFGSGTRLTVV.

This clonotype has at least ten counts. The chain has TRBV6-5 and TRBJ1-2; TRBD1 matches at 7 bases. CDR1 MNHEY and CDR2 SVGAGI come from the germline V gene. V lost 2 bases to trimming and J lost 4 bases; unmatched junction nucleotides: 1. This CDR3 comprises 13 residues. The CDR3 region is CASSYRQGYGYTF. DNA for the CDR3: TGTGCCAGCAGTTACCGACAGGGCTATGGCTACACCTTC.

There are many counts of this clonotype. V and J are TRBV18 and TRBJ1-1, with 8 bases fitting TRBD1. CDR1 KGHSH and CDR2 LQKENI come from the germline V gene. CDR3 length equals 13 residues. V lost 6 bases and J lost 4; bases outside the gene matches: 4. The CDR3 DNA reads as TGTGCCAGCTCGGACAGGGTCTTCACTGAAGCTTTCTTT. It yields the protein CASSDRVFTEAFF.

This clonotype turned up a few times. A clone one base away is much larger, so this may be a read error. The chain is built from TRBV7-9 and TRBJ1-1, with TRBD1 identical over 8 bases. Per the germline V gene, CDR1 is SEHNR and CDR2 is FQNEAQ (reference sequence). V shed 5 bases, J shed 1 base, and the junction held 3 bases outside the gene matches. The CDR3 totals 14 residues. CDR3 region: CASSRTGSNTEAFF. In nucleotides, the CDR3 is TGTGCCAGCAGCCGGACAGGGTCGAACACTGAAGCTTTCTTT. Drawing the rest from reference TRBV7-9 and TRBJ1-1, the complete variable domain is DTGVSQNPRHKITKRGQNVTFRCDPISEHNRLYWYRQTLGQGPEFLTYFQNEAQLEKSRLLSDRFSAERPKGSFSTLEIQRTEQGDSAMYLCASSRTGSNTEAFFGQGTRLTVV.

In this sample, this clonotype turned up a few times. The CDR3 sequence: CASSLRGDSNQPQHF. CDR3 sequence (DNA): TGCGCCAGCAGCTTACGGGGAGATAGCAATCAGCCCCAGCATTTT. The chain has TRBV5-1 and TRBJ1-5, with D unclear. The V gene's germline CDR1 is SGHRS and CDR2 YFSETQ. The length of the CDR3 is 15 residues. Trimming left V 2 bases short and J 0 bases short, with 9 bases between.

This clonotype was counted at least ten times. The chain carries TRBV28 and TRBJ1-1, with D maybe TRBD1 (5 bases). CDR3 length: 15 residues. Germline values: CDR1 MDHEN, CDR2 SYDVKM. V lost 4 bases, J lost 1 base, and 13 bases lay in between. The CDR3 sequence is CASSSPGFANTEAFF. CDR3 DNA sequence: TGTGCCAGCAGTTCCCCAGGGTTTGCGAACACTGAAGCTTTCTTT.

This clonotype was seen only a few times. The CDR3 loop is CASSPSPDYGYTF. For the CDR3, the DNA is TGTGCCAGCAGTCCCTCCCCAGACTATGGCTACACCTTC. The rearrangement uses TRBV6-1 and TRBJ1-2; D remains ambiguous. The CDR3 is 13 residues long. The germline CDR1 and CDR2 sequences are MNHNS and SASEGT. Trimming left V 5 bases short and J 3 bases short, with 10 bases between.

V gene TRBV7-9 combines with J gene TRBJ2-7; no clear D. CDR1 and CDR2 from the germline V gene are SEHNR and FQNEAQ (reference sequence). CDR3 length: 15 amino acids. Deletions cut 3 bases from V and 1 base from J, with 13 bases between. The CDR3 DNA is TGTGCCAGCAGCTTCGACGCGACTTATTCCTACGAGCAGTACTTC. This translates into CASSFDATYSYEQYF.